Listed below are T cell receptor beta chains from one sample, sequenced in a study of HIV-infected patients and healthy controls. TCRdb passed the 5' RACE reads through MiXCR, listing each CDR3 protein once. The sample has about 64,000 distinct CDR3 sequences; less than 20% are singletons. The sequencing input was CD4+ T cells from blood. These receptors came from a human donor in good health. CDR3s include the opening cysteine and the closing phenylalanine or tryptophan. D genes are given only for firm matches. Where a row states a size, it is once, few, many or the class of an expanded clone; other rows omit it.

>NA|TRBJ2-3|TRBV20-1|TRBD2
CSARPPSGGAYTQYF
TGCAGTGCTAGACCTCCTAGCGGGGGGGCGTATACGCAGTATTTT
>many|TRBJ2-3|TRBV20-1|NA
CSARALQNTDTQYF
TGCAGTGCTAGAGCCCTTCAGAACACAGATACGCAGTATTTT
>few|TRBJ2-3|TRBV5-1|TRBD2
CASSPGTSFTDTQYF
TGCGCCAGCAGCCCGGGGACTAGCTTCACAGATACGCAGTATTTT
>NA|TRBJ1-6|TRBV20-1|NA
CSARDVGVTYNSPLHF
TGCAGTGCTAGAGATGTAGGGGTCACGTATAATTCACCCCTCCACTTT
>few|TRBJ2-4|TRBV7-2|TRBD2
CASSLGLAGVYIQYF
TGTGCCAGCAGCCTGGGACTAGCGGGAGTATACATTCAGTACTTC
>few|TRBJ1-3|TRBV3-1|NA
CASSQDGLRGNTIYF
TGTGCCAGCAGCCAAGATGGACTTCGAGGAAACACCATATATTTT
>many|TRBJ2-1|TRBV19|TRBD2
CASSRTGTSGYNEQFF
TGTGCCAGTAGTAGAACCGGGACTAGCGGATACAATGAGCAGTTCTTC
>many|TRBJ2-3|TRBV7-3|NA
CASSRKSGSTDTQYF
TGTGCCAGCAGCCGAAAGAGCGGAAGCACAGATACGCAGTATTTT
>few|TRBJ1-1|TRBV3-1|NA
CASSQDRGALGDFF
TGTGCCAGCAGCCAAGATAGGGGCGCCCTAGGGGATTTCTTT
>many|TRBJ1-1|TRBV5-1|NA
CASSLVLMGTEAFF
TGCGCCAGCAGCTTGGTACTGATGGGCACTGAAGCTTTCTTT
>few|TRBJ1-1|TRBV7-9|TRBD1
CASSRTGYGTEAFF
TGTGCCAGCAGCCGGACAGGGTATGGCACTGAAGCTTTCTTT
>many|TRBJ1-2|TRBV6-2/TRBV6-3|NA
CASSYVGLTYGYTF
TGTGCCAGCAGTTACGTGGGGCTTACCTATGGCTACACCTTC
>many|TRBJ1-5|TRBV7-8|TRBD1
CASSFQTGGYSNQPQHF
TGTGCCAGCAGCTTTCAGACAGGGGGGTATAGCAATCAGCCCCAGCATTTT
>many|TRBJ1-2|TRBV29-1|NA
CSVEEYNSDGYTF
TGCAGCGTTGAAGAATACAACAGCGATGGCTACACCTTC
>many|TRBJ2-1|TRBV12-3/TRBV12-4|NA
CASSLVNEQFF
TGTGCCAGCAGTTTAGTGAATGAGCAGTTCTTC
>few|TRBJ1-1|TRBV7-6|NA
CASSLISNTEAFF
TGTGCCAGCAGCTTAATCAGTAACACTGAAGCTTTCTTT
>many|TRBJ1-4|TRBV25-1|TRBD1
CASSADRGHEKLFF
TGTGCCAGCAGTGCGGACAGGGGTCATGAAAAACTGTTTTTT
>NA|TRBJ2-7|TRBV7-9|NA
CASSTRGGYEQYF
TGTGCCAGCAGCACCCGGGGCGGGTACGAGCAGTACTTC
>few|TRBJ2-2|TRBV6-6|NA
CASSYGGATNTGELFF
TGTGCCAGCAGTTACGGTGGGGCGACGAACACCGGGGAGCTGTTTTTT
>few|TRBJ2-1|TRBV5-1|TRBD1
CASSPGTGGQSEQFF
TGCGCCAGCAGTCCCGGGACAGGGGGCCAAAGTGAGCAGTTCTTC
>NA|TRBJ2-2|TRBV10-2|NA
CASNQGWTGELFF
TGCGCCAGCAACCAGGGGTGGACCGGGGAGCTGTTTTTT
>few|TRBJ2-1|TRBV3-1|NA
CASSQGRIEQFF
TGTGCCAGCAGCCAAGGGAGAATTGAGCAGTTCTTC
>many|TRBJ1-1|TRBV29-1|TRBD1
CSVVTPRTGQTEAFF
TGCAGCGTTGTCACCCCTCGGACAGGGCAAACTGAAGCTTTCTTT
>NA|TRBJ1-2|TRBV24-1|NA
CATSDLARQTNYGYTF
TGTGCCACCAGTGATTTAGCGCGTCAAACTAACTATGGCTACACCTTC
>few|TRBJ2-1|TRBV19|NA
CASSKADSNEQFF
TGTGCCAGTAGTAAGGCGGATAGCAATGAGCAGTTCTTC
>few|TRBJ2-6|TRBV5-1|NA
CASSPQPTRNSGANVLTF
TGCGCCAGCAGTCCCCAACCGACTAGAAACTCTGGGGCCAACGTCCTGACTTTC
>NA|TRBJ1-3|TRBV20-1|NA
CSAYDPPSGNTIYF
TGCAGTGCTTACGACCCTCCGTCTGGAAACACCATATATTTT
>many|TRBJ1-1|TRBV5-1|TRBD1
CASSTGQWNTEAFF
TGCGCCAGCAGCACGGGACAGTGGAACACTGAAGCTTTCTTT
>NA|TRBJ1-6|TRBV27|NA
CASSPTRNSPLHF
TGTGCCAGCAGTCCAACGCGGAATTCACCCCTCCACTTT
>many|TRBJ2-7|TRBV6-1|TRBD2
CASTPAGGGPFWNEQYF
TGTGCCAGCACTCCCGCTGGGGGGGGTCCCTTCTGGAACGAGCAGTACTTC
>many|TRBJ2-7|TRBV18|NA
CASSPPGRSSYEQYF
TGTGCCAGCTCACCACCAGGCCGCAGCTCCTACGAGCAGTACTTC
>many|TRBJ2-3|TRBV4-2|TRBD2
CASSGLAGAPTDTQYF
TGTGCCAGCAGTGGACTAGCGGGGGCCCCCACAGATACGCAGTATTTT